This section outlines one T cell receptor (beta chain) sequence together with its context. In its sample, this clone was seen a few times. It lacks a known antigen. Per-base qualities were not stored, and no clone one base away is much larger. This record belongs to a study of vaccination effects on CD4 cells after COVID-19 (dated by TCRdb to 2021 to 2024). Turning to the overall study: The ViraFEST assay stimulated PBMC with viral peptide pools and then used TCR sequencing to identify antigen-specific CD4+ T cell clonotypes by expansion. Across the study, the median time from the second dose to post-vaccine sampling was 72 days (range 14 to 241). Each well held more than 1.5 million PBMC cultured in IMDM containing around 5% human AB serum, 8 to 10 IU/ml IL-2 and gentamicin, along with about 9.3 ug/ml peptides. SARS-CoV-2 spike-specific CD4+ TCR repertoires were compared before and after mRNA vaccination in COVID-19 convalescent patients and in infection-naive vaccine recipients. Altogether, 10 COVID-19 convalescent patients and a few SARS-CoV-2-naive healthy vaccine recipients made up the full study. Cultures from other donors in the study were sequenced using the Oncomine TCR Beta short-read assay on an Illumina iSeq 100.

Libraries were constructed by the immunoSEQ multiplex PCR assay. DNA from the CD4+ T cells that had been cultured and isolated underwent TCR beta CDR3 sequencing. The original methods were these. Non-productive TCR sequences were removed and reads were trimmed to the CDR3 region, keeping CDR3s of at least 7 amino acids. Antigen-specific clonotypes were identified using the MANAFEST web app by comparison of expansion in peptide wells against reference cultures. For clones to be considered positive, expansion at FDR<0.05 versus reference and all other wells, an odds ratio above 5, and a frequency above 0.1% in two replicate wells were required. Cross-reactive clonotypes were defined as significantly expanded in SARS-CoV-2 spike wells and in at least one common cold coronavirus spike condition. CDR3 similarity was assessed by Levenshtein distance using the stringdist R package, and unrooted trees were constructed with ape in R 3.6.1. The table was pulled from immuneACCESS by TCRdb, which kept in-frame rearrangements only. Such tables lose some clones; where checked, under half of the loss comes from unresolved V genes, and the rest has no known cause. V and J calls and clone size are those listed in that table; D and trimming were worked out from the DNA. This sample gives fewer than 85,000 clones in total; around 70% of them show up just once. Approximately 2% of the sample is taken by the ten largest.

The full study reports these points: Limitations of the study were the small number of convalescent patients and the absence of early post-infection timepoints. Clones induced by infection and clones induced by vaccination both contracted markedly at late timepoints after vaccination, which fits with T cell responses waning over time. In healthy vaccine recipients, vaccine-induced clones were almost all SARS-CoV-2 mono-reactive, with only 1 of 255 being cross-reactive with common cold coronaviruses.

From a lookup of the germline V gene (reference sequence), CDR1 and CDR2 are LNHDA and SQIVND. Measured from the cysteine to the phenylalanine, the CDR3 is 13 residues long. Only the CDR3 part of the read is kept: 39 bases, read in frame from the first base. The junction shows trimming of 6 bases on V and 3 bases on J, and the gene matches do not reach 1 base of it. After less than 13 days of culture, CD4+ T cells were isolated with the EasySep CD4+ T cell isolation kit. Two doses of either the BNT162b2 or the mRNA-1273 mRNA SARS-CoV-2 vaccine were administered to participants. Healthy vaccine recipients had no prior SARS-CoV-2 infection, confirmed by negative nucleocapsid antibodies before and after vaccination. On days 3 and 7, half of the culture medium was replaced with fresh IL-2-containing medium. Unless noted otherwise, every peptide stimulation condition was cultured in triplicate wells. Using Ficoll-Paque Plus gradient centrifugation, PBMC were separated from whole blood and then either used fresh or cryopreserved at -140C. The QIAamp micro DNA kit was used to extract genomic DNA from the cultured CD4+ T cells.

The chain is made from TRBV19 and TRBJ2-2, with 7 bases in between that match TRBD2. The sequence came from a human donor who received a COVID-19 vaccine. The specimen was CD4+ T cells from PBMCs cultured without peptide, collected after COVID-19 vaccination. The DNA sequence is given as TGTGCCAGTAGGGGAGGGTACACCGGGGAGCTGTTTTTT. Translated, this gives CASRGGYTGELFF.